This T cell receptor (beta chain) was found in a study of blood T cell repertoires in COVID-19. Study as a whole: Acute-phase and convalescent COVID-19 samples originated in the United States, Italy and Spain.

Profiling relied on immunoSEQ multiplex PCR, and the TCRdb table lists in-frame clones only, not all of them. This table holds approximately 150,000 clones, 80% to 90% found once. The CDR3 contains 15 residues. Trimming pared 2 bases from V and 0 bases from J, leaving 10 bases between. Germline V lookup: CDR1 SGHRS, CDR2 YFSETQ. This sequence was found in a woman of 80 years or more with acute or convalescent COVID-19. Specimen: peripheral blood. The gene calls are TRBV5-1 and TRBJ2-3, with a tentative D call TRBD2 (6 bases). Here the CDR3 reads CASSLPAGSTDTQYF. The DNA of the CDR3 is TGCGCCAGCAGCTTACCAGCGGGTAGCACAGATACGCAGTATTTT. Full variable domain (remainder filled in from reference TRBV5-1 and TRBJ2-3): KAGVTQTPRYLIKTRGQQVTLSCSPISGHRSVSWYQQTPGQGLQFLFEYFSETQRNKGNFPGRFSGRQFSNSRSEMNVSTLELGDSALYLCASSLPAGSTDTQYFGPGTRLTVL.